Below are 13 T cell receptor beta chains sequenced from a single sample in a study of shared clonotypes between healthy human individuals. Sequencing used immunoSEQ multiplex PCR; TCRdb keeps in-frame clones, though not all of them. The sample shows 2.3 million or so clones, 90% to 95% of them seen only once. Source material: naive CD4+ T cells from PBMCs. Stated subset: CD45RA+ positively selected. These receptors all come from a young man in good health. Some clones in this sample may be carry-over from other donors' samples.

This rearrangement joins TRBV18 to TRBJ2-3, with D uncertain. Germline CDR1 reads KGHSH; CDR2 reads LQKENI. The CDR3 is 15 residues long. V lost 3 bases, J lost 1 base, and 11 bases lay in between. This chain's CDR3 is CASSPNLMRTDTQYF. CDR3 coding DNA: TGTGCCAGCTCACCGAACCTCATGCGCACAGATACGCAGTATTTT.

Comments on this clone: Sequence at one end of the junction differs from germline and may be a read error. The chain combines TRBV11-2 with TRBJ2-5; 12 bases map to TRBD2. Germline CDR1 is SGHAT and CDR2 is FQNNGV. The CDR3 spans 16 residues. CDR3 protein: CASIKGLAGGQATQYF. In DNA form, the CDR3 reads TGTGCCAGCATCAAGGGCCTAGCGGGAGGGCAAGCGACCCAGTACTTC.

The chain joins TRBV7-8 to TRBJ1-5; 10 bases are a match to TRBD1. The CDR3 loop spans 20 amino acids. CDR1 is SGHVS, CDR2 FQNEAQ, per germline. Germline trimming cut 3 bases from V and 1 base from J; bases unmatched to any gene: 15. CDR3 loop: CASSFSLGRDRGSSNQPQHF. CDR3 nucleotides: TGTGCCAGCAGCTTTTCCTTAGGCCGGGACAGGGGTTCCAGCAATCAGCCCCAGCATTTT.

The V gene is TRBV5-1, the J gene TRBJ2-3, with 8 bases lining up with TRBD2. This CDR3 comprises 14 residues. The V gene end was trimmed by 0 bases and the J gene end by 15 bases; junction bases not matched to a gene: 12. Germline lookup yields CDR1 SGHRS and CDR2 YFSETQ. As DNA, the CDR3 is TGCGCCAGCAGCTTGGCCGGGGTAGCGGGACGGAAATATTTT. Its protein is CASSLAGVAGRKYF.

V and J are TRBV27 and TRBJ2-2; D is uncertain. Between the trimmed V and J ends, which lost 6 bases and 0 bases, there was a span of 11 bases. Germline V CDR1 and CDR2: MNHEY, SMNVEV (reference sequence). The CDR3 has 15 amino acids. The CDR3 here is CASRPLDPNTGELFF. CDR3 coding DNA: TGTGCCAGCAGACCTCTGGATCCGAACACCGGGGAGCTGTTTTTT.

This chain joins TRBV6-6 and TRBJ1-5; D is perhaps TRBD1 (6 bases). The CDR3 is 14 amino acids. The germline gives CDR1 MNHNY, CDR2 SVGAGI (reference sequence). V lost 5 bases, J lost 6 bases, and 14 bases lay in between. CDR3 nucleotides: TGTGCCAGCAGTGGCAGGGGAGGAGGTCAGCCCCAGCATTTT. This gives the protein CASSGRGGGQPQHF.

The chain recombines TRBV5-1 with TRBJ1-3; no reliable D call. Germline V gene lookup returns CDR1 SGHRS and CDR2 YFSETQ. The CDR3 spans 15 residues. Trimming left V 0 bases short and J 0 bases short, with 7 bases between. CDR3: CASSLGQFSGNTIYF. DNA for the CDR3: TGCGCCAGCAGCTTGGGGCAGTTCTCTGGAAACACCATATATTTT. Filled out from reference TRBV5-1 and TRBJ1-3, the complete variable domain reads KAGVTQTPRYLIKTRGQQVTLSCSPISGHRSVSWYQQTPGQGLQFLFEYFSETQRNKGNFPGRFSGRQFSNSRSEMNVSTLELGDSALYLCASSLGQFSGNTIYFGEGSWLTVV.

V usage is TRBV5-1 and J usage is TRBJ1-1; maybe TRBD1 (5 bases). The CDR3 is made up of 14 amino acids. V was cut by 4 bases and J by 3 bases, with 13 bases left in between. Germline V gives CDR1 SGHRS, CDR2 YFSETQ. CDR3 nucleotides: TGCGCCAGCAGCGCTAAGGGGTTCGACACTGAAGCTTTCTTT. It specifies CASSAKGFDTEAFF. Based on the CDR3 plus reference TRBV5-1 and TRBJ1-1, the full variable domain is KAGVTQTPRYLIKTRGQQVTLSCSPISGHRSVSWYQQTPGQGLQFLFEYFSETQRNKGNFPGRFSGRQFSNSRSEMNVSTLELGDSALYLCASSAKGFDTEAFFGQGTRLTVV.

This chain connects TRBV2 to TRBJ2-5; D may match TRBD1 or TRBD2 (5 bases each). The V gene lost 8 bases and the J gene lost 5 bases, with 27 bases spanning the gap. CDR1 is SNHLY, CDR2 FYNNEI, per germline. CDR3 length equals 17 residues. The DNA of the CDR3 is TGTGCCAGCCAAACCCTACCGGGACGCCCTCCGAGGGAGACCCAGTACTTC. Amino acid sequence: CASQTLPGRPPRETQYF.

The gene calls are TRBV5-1 and TRBJ1-2; 9 bases fit TRBD1. The germline V gene has CDR1 SGHRS and CDR2 YFSETQ. V lost 2 bases to trimming and J lost 4 bases; unmatched junction nucleotides: 6. CDR3 size: 15 residues. DNA for the CDR3: TGCGCCAGCAGCTTACAGGGGGCTTCTTTCTATGGCTACACCTTC. Amino acid sequence: CASSLQGASFYGYTF. The full variable domain, completed using reference TRBV5-1 and TRBJ1-2, is KAGVTQTPRYLIKTRGQQVTLSCSPISGHRSVSWYQQTPGQGLQFLFEYFSETQRNKGNFPGRFSGRQFSNSRSEMNVSTLELGDSALYLCASSLQGASFYGYTFGSGTRLTVV.

This rearrangement joins TRBV6-1 to TRBJ2-7; TRBD2 agrees at 8 bases. The CDR3 sequence is 15 residues long. The V segment lost 7 bases and the J segment 0 bases; nucleotides outside the gene matches: 8. Germline assignment: CDR1 MNHNS and CDR2 SASEGT. The CDR3 region is CASTRAGDVSYEQYF. The CDR3 DNA is TGTGCCAGCACCAGAGCGGGAGATGTCTCCTACGAGCAGTACTTC.

This clone was seen just once. The gene calls are TRBV7-9 and TRBJ2-7; 8 bases fit TRBD2. Looked up from germline, CDR1 is SEHNR and CDR2 is FQNEAQ (reference sequence). The CDR3 spans 14 residues. J gave up 5 bases and V 3 bases, and 6 bases lay outside the gene matches. CDR3 nucleotides: TGTGCCAGCAGCTTGAACGGGAGGGCCCACGAGCAGTACTTC. Amino acids: CASSLNGRAHEQYF.

The chain uses TRBV7-2 and TRBJ1-1; D call uncertain. The germline V gene has CDR1 SGHTA and CDR2 FQGNSA. The CDR3 covers 15 residues. V was trimmed by 1 base and J by 0 bases, leaving 9 bases between them. The CDR3 DNA sequence: TGTGCCAGCAGCTTAGACCGGGCCCTGAACACTGAAGCTTTCTTT. As protein: CASSLDRALNTEAFF.